This T cell receptor (beta chain) originates from a study of T cell responses to AZD1222 COVID-19 vaccine. Study findings and constraints: CD4 TCRs associated with vaccination spanned spike, dominating at 160-218 and 743-854. Seropositive AZD1222 recipients at baseline numbered only five to seven. The breadth and depth of Spike-specific TCRs increased once two AZD1222 doses had been given. Repertoire sampling was restricted to post-peak T cell response timepoints.

This clone was found a few times. The antigen is not known. Assay: immunoSEQ multiplex PCR; the TCRdb copy retains only in-frame clones and omits some. The sample holds about 140,000 clones, 89% seen once. Specimen: peripheral blood, collected on day 0 of AZD1222 vaccination. This clonotype was obtained from an adult in good health.

CDR3 DNA sequence: TGCAGTGCCCCCCTGGAGGGTGGCTACACCTTC. It encodes CSAPLEGGYTF. The genes are TRBV20-1 and TRBJ1-2; no definite D call. V was clipped by 6 bases and J by 7 bases, with 12 bases between them. In germline, CDR1 is DFQATT, CDR2 SNEGSKA (reference sequence). The CDR3 runs 11 residues.